The 32 T cell receptor beta chains below come from one sample, sequenced in a study of cytomegalovirus exposure and HLA in healthy donors. The PCR ran on 60 Vbeta and 13 Jbeta primers. TCRdb's copy holds only in-frame clones and misses some; the assay was immunoSEQ multiplex PCR. Of fewer than 150,000 clones listed, 80% were seen once; the top ten hold 1%. The sample comprised PBMCs. The receptors shown here come from a middle-aged man in good health and CMV-seronegative.

This clone was seen once. The CDR3 loop reads CASTRDRELGGYTF. The CDR3 nucleotides read TGTGCCAGCACCCGGGACAGGGAGTTGGGTGGCTACACCTTC. The V call is TRBV27, the J call TRBJ1-2; 9 bases align to TRBD1. After removal of 7 bases from V and 7 bases from J, the junction contained 10 bases not matched to a gene. Germline V CDR1 and CDR2: MNHEY, SMNVEV (reference sequence). This CDR3 region has 14 residues.

The chain links TRBV29-1 to TRBJ2-4, with 9 bases matching TRBD2. In germline, CDR1 is SQVTM, CDR2 ANQGSEA. The ends lost 6 bases at V and 7 bases at J; junction bases unmatched: 7. This CDR3 has 13 amino acids. CDR3 bases: TGCAGCGTGGGGCGGGAGGGACTGAACATTCAGTACTTC. Its translation: CSVGREGLNIQYF.

This clone was detected only once. The genes are TRBV6-1 and TRBJ1-1, with a possible D match to TRBD1 (5 bases). The germline V and J ends were trimmed by 4 bases and 4 bases, with 10 bases remaining between them. The CDR3 loop spans 13 amino acids. In germline, CDR1 is MNHNS, CDR2 SASEGT. The CDR3 region has the DNA TGTGCCAGCAGTGCCCAGGGTTCCACTGAAGCTTTCTTT. It encodes CASSAQGSTEAFF.

The chain couples TRBV19 to TRBJ2-5; D is undetermined. CDR1 and CDR2 from the germline V gene are LNHDA and SQIVND (reference sequence). The germline V and J ends were trimmed by 1 base and 5 bases, with 8 bases remaining between them. The CDR3 loop spans 13 amino acids. CDR3 coding DNA: TGTGCCAGTAGTATAGCCTCTGCGGAGACCCAGTACTTC. Translation: CASSIASAETQYF.

This chain uses TRBV27 with TRBJ2-1; tentative D call: TRBD2 (7 bases). The CDR3 has 12 residues. The germline CDR1 and CDR2 sequences are MNHEY and SMNVEV (reference sequence). Trimming removed 5 bases at V and 14 bases at J, with 16 bases between. The DNA for the CDR3 is TGTGCCAGCAGTCTCCCGGGGGGCACGGAGTTCTTC. Translation: CASSLPGGTEFF.

V is TRBV5-5 and J is TRBJ1-2; unclear D gene. The CDR3 sequence is 13 residues long. The germline V and J ends were trimmed by 7 bases and 8 bases, with 18 bases remaining between them. In germline, CDR1 is SGHKS, CDR2 YYEKEE (reference sequence). CDR3 protein: CASSPNPGYGYTF. The CDR3, as DNA: TGTGCCAGCTCACCGAACCCGGGGTACGGCTACACCTTC.

The chain recombines TRBV4-1 with TRBJ2-7, with D perhaps matching TRBD1 (6 bases). The CDR3 has 14 residues. CDR1 MGHRA and CDR2 YSYEKL come from the germline V gene. Trimming took 0 bases from V and 6 from J, leaving 12 bases between them. The CDR3 region has the DNA TGCGCCAGCAGCCAAGACTACAGGGTCCTCGAGCAGTACTTC. It encodes CASSQDYRVLEQYF.

This chain connects TRBV18 to TRBJ2-1; 11 nucleotides agree with TRBD2. V lost 6 bases, J lost 4 bases, and 5 bases stayed unmatched. The CDR3 covers 15 residues. Per the germline V gene, CDR1 is KGHSH and CDR2 is LQKENI. The CDR3 DNA reads TGTGCCAGCTCCCCATCTAGCGGGGGGTACAATGAGCAGTTCTTC. The encoded protein is CASSPSSGGYNEQFF.

The V call is TRBV19, the J call TRBJ2-1, with TRBD2 matching over 9 bases. J was trimmed by 5 bases and V by 9 bases; bases with no gene match: 11. This CDR3 is 15 amino acids long. Germline lookup yields CDR1 LNHDA and CDR2 SQIVND (reference sequence). The CDR3 DNA sequence: TGTGCCAGCCGTCCTAGCGGGATCGTGGACAATGAGCAGTTCTTC. Its translation: CASRPSGIVDNEQFF. The full variable domain, rest sourced from reference TRBV19 and TRBJ2-1, is DGGITQSPKYLFRKEGQNVTLSCEQNLNHDAMYWYRQDPGQGLRLIYYSQIVNDFQKGDIAEGYSVSREKKESFPLTVTSAQKNPTAFYLCASRPSGIVDNEQFFGPGTRLTVL.

This rearrangement joins TRBV10-3 to TRBJ1-1; 7 bases agree with TRBD1. From germline, CDR1 is ENHRY and CDR2 SYGVKD. The CDR3 contains 12 residues. V was clipped by 4 bases and J by 8 bases; unmatched bases: 4. In DNA, the CDR3 is TGTGCCATCAGTGGGACAGGCGGCGAAGCTTTCTTT. Its protein product is CAISGTGGEAFF.

This clone has just one count. The rearrangement uses TRBV10-3 and TRBJ2-1; maybe TRBD2 (7 bases). The CDR3 is made up of 17 amino acids. V lost 6 bases and J 0 bases, leaving 18 bases between the germline ends. Per germline, CDR1 ENHRY and CDR2 SYGVKD. CDR3 amino acids: CAIRRAAGAGSYNEQFF. CDR3 in DNA: TGTGCCATCAGGAGGGCTGCGGGGGCCGGCTCCTACAATGAGCAGTTCTTC.

This sequence joins TRBV5-1 and TRBJ1-6; the D gene is possibly TRBD1 (6 bases). The CDR3 is made up of 19 amino acids. Per the germline V gene, CDR1 is SGHRS and CDR2 is YFSETQ. V lost 4 bases, J lost 0 bases, and 20 bases lay in between. This CDR3 is CASSPGEGEPSSYNSPLHF. The CDR3 DNA follows: TGCGCCAGCAGCCCTGGGGAGGGGGAACCTAGCTCCTATAATTCACCCCTCCACTTT.

The V gene is TRBV10-1, the J gene TRBJ2-3, with TRBD2 matching over 8 bases. This CDR3 is built from 15 residues. The junction had 10 bases not matched to a gene; V was cut back by 7 bases and J by 4 bases. Per the germline V gene, CDR1 is WNHNN and CDR2 is SYGVQD (reference sequence). The CDR3 reads CASIFREREPDTQYF. The CDR3 DNA reads TGCGCCAGCATTTTTAGGGAGCGGGAGCCAGATACGCAGTATTTT.

The chain is built from TRBV7-8 and TRBJ2-7; 8 nucleotides agree with TRBD2. The CDR3 is made up of 13 amino acids. V gave up 5 bases and J gave up 7 bases; unmatched junction bases: 7. Germline V gene sequence: CDR1 SGHVS, CDR2 FQNEAQ. The DNA of the CDR3 is TGTGCCAGCAGCCTGGCGGGGGGCTGGGAGCAGTACTTC. This sequence encodes CASSLAGGWEQYF.

The genes are TRBV7-2 and TRBJ2-5, with 9 bases lining up with TRBD2. The V segment lost 4 bases and the J segment 2 bases; nucleotides outside the gene matches: 5. Per the germline V gene, CDR1 is SGHTA and CDR2 is FQGNSA. This CDR3 region has 15 residues. CDR3 amino acids: CASSWGLAKQETQYF. CDR3 DNA: TGTGCCAGCAGCTGGGGACTAGCCAAACAAGAGACCCAGTACTTC. Based on the CDR3 plus reference TRBV7-2 and TRBJ2-5, the full variable domain is GAGVSQSPSNKVTEKGKDVELRCDPISGHTALYWYRQSLGQGLEFLIYFQGNSAPDKSGLPSDRFSAERTGGSVSTLTIQRTQQEDSAVYLCASSWGLAKQETQYFGPGTRLLVL.

J is TRBJ2-5 and V is TRBV14; TRBD1 agrees at 8 bases. CDR1 is SGHDN and CDR2 is FVKESK in the germline V gene. The CDR3 has 16 residues. J gave up 5 bases and V 0 bases, and 8 bases lay outside the gene matches. In DNA, the CDR3 is TGTGCCAGCAGCCAAGACCAGGGGGCGATTAGGGAGACCCAGTACTTC. Translating it yields CASSQDQGAIRETQYF.

J is TRBJ2-3 and V is TRBV5-1; 7 nucleotides align to TRBD2. Unmatched junction bases numbered 7, after V lost 2 bases and J lost 4 bases. The CDR3 consists of 15 residues. Germline assignment: CDR1 SGHRS and CDR2 YFSETQ. The CDR3 loop reads CASSFRGSVADTQYF. In DNA form, the CDR3 reads TGCGCCAGCAGCTTTCGCGGGAGTGTGGCAGATACGCAGTATTTT.

V gene TRBV4-1 combines with J gene TRBJ1-2, with TRBD1 matching over 8 bases. The CDR3 loop spans 16 amino acids. The germline CDR1 and CDR2 sequences are MGHRA and YSYEKL. V lost 4 bases and J lost 4; bases outside the gene matches: 11. CDR3 protein: CASSRRPEDRVYGYTF. The CDR3 DNA sequence: TGCGCCAGCAGCCGACGACCTGAGGACAGGGTCTATGGCTACACCTTC.

This chain uses TRBV6-1 with TRBJ2-1, with D tentatively TRBD2 (6 bases). The CDR3 loop spans 13 amino acids. V dropped 6 bases and J dropped 6 bases, with 12 bases sitting between them. Germline V gene lookup returns CDR1 MNHNS and CDR2 SASEGT. In nucleotides, the CDR3 is TGTGCCAGCAGCGCACGGGGGATCAATGAGCAGTTCTTC. It specifies CASSARGINEQFF.

The J gene is TRBJ2-3, the V gene TRBV4-1; 11 nucleotides match TRBD2. There are 17 residues in the CDR3. Germline assignment: CDR1 MGHRA and CDR2 YSYEKL. Trimming at V came to 0 bases and at J to 1 base, leaving 3 bases not matched to a gene. The CDR3 is CASSQDTTSGGTDTQYF. In DNA, the CDR3 is TGCGCCAGCAGCCAAGACACGACTAGCGGGGGCACAGATACGCAGTATTTT.

The CDR3 here is CASSLADGTDYGYTF. The CDR3 DNA is TGTGCCAGCAGTTTGGCTGACGGGACAGACTATGGCTACACCTTC. V gene TRBV28 combines with J gene TRBJ1-2; the match to TRBD1 covers 7 bases. The CDR3 has 15 amino acids. Trimming removed 3 bases from V and 3 bases from J; junction bases left unmatched: 7. In germline, CDR1 is MDHEN, CDR2 SYDVKM.

V gene TRBV11-2 combines with J gene TRBJ2-4; D is ambiguous. The germline CDR1 and CDR2 sequences are SGHAT and FQNNGV. Between the trimmed V and J ends, which lost 0 bases and 1 base, there was a span of 10 bases. CDR3 length equals 16 residues. CDR3 amino acids: CASSLDLRQAKNIQYF. CDR3 nucleotide sequence: TGTGCCAGCAGCTTAGATCTGAGGCAGGCCAAAAACATTCAGTACTTC.

The chain recombines TRBV27 with TRBJ2-3, with D possibly being TRBD2 (6 bases). Germline loops: CDR1 MNHEY, CDR2 SMNVEV (reference sequence). Trimming took off 1 base at V and 1 base at J, with 9 bases between the two ends. The CDR3 spans 15 residues. As DNA, the CDR3 is TGTGCCAGCAGTTTATATACGGGAGGCACAGATACGCAGTATTTT. This translates into CASSLYTGGTDTQYF.

The rearrangement joins TRBV4-1 to TRBJ2-7; TRBD2 might be the D (7 bases). The CDR3 consists of 17 residues. The V gene lost 0 bases and the J gene lost 5 bases, with 20 bases spanning the gap. The germline V gene encodes CDR1 MGHRA and CDR2 YSYEKL. CDR3 loop: CASSQDRGGALSNEQYF. The CDR3 nucleotides read TGCGCCAGCAGCCAAGATAGGGGGGGCGCTTTGAGCAACGAGCAGTACTTC.

This clone was detected only a few times. The chain has TRBV6-1 and TRBJ2-1; 13 bases agree with TRBD2. Germline V CDR1 and CDR2: MNHNS, SASEGT. The V and J ends lost 3 bases and 9 bases, in that order; junction bases with no gene match: 5. The CDR3 totals 15 residues. The CDR3 reads CASSDQGLAGIEQFF. The CDR3, as DNA: TGTGCCAGCAGTGACCAGGGACTAGCGGGAATTGAGCAGTTCTTC.

The chain employs TRBV7-2 and TRBJ2-2, with D tentatively TRBD1 (5 bases). CDR1 and CDR2 (germline): SGHTA, FQGNSA. Between the trimmed V and J ends, which lost 5 bases and 7 bases, there was a span of 8 bases. The CDR3 is made up of 12 amino acids. CDR3 region: CASSRQIGELFF. Here the CDR3 DNA reads TGTGCCAGCAGCCGACAGATCGGGGAGCTGTTTTTT.

This chain joins TRBV4-2 and TRBJ2-4, with D tentatively TRBD1 (5 bases). Germline V gene sequence: CDR1 LGHNA, CDR2 YNFKEQ. Deletions cut 4 bases from V and 8 bases from J, with 27 bases between. This CDR3 has 18 amino acids. The DNA of the CDR3 is TGTGCCAGCAGCCCCCCCCCAGGGCAGGGTAAGGAAGGAGACATTCAGTACTTC. It encodes CASSPPPGQGKEGDIQYF.

In its sample, this clone was seen a few times. The chain has TRBV29-1 and TRBJ2-7; tentative D call: TRBD1 (5 bases). Trimming shortened V by 5 bases and J by 5 bases, and 10 bases separated the two germline ends. The CDR3 is 11 residues long. Germline loops: CDR1 SQVTM, CDR2 ANQGSEA. This CDR3 is CSVPQGHEQYF. DNA of the CDR3: TGCAGCGTTCCTCAGGGCCACGAGCAGTACTTC.

The V gene is TRBV2, the J gene TRBJ2-7; perhaps TRBD1 as D (6 bases). The CDR3 consists of 16 residues. The ends were cut back, 2 bases at V and 0 bases at J, with 14 bases in the middle. The germline gives CDR1 SNHLY, CDR2 FYNNEI. The CDR3 DNA follows: TGTGCCAGCAGTGAACAGGGACAAGTCGGCTCCTACGAGCAGTACTTC. This sequence encodes CASSEQGQVGSYEQYF.

The chain has TRBV30 and TRBJ1-6, with 9 bases fitting TRBD1. CDR1 is GTSNPN, CDR2 SVGIG, per germline (reference sequence). The CDR3 is 19 amino acids. J was trimmed by 0 bases and V by 4 bases; bases with no gene match: 13. The CDR3 nucleotides read TGTGCCTGGAAGCGGGACAGGGTCCCCTTATTCTCCTATAATTCACCCCTCCACTTT. The encoded protein is CAWKRDRVPLFSYNSPLHF. The complete variable domain, with remaining parts taken from reference TRBV30 and TRBJ1-6, reads SQTIHQWPATLVQPVGSPLSLECTVEGTSNPNLYWYRQAAGRGLQLLFYSVGIGQISSEVPQNLSASRPQDRQFILSSKKLLLSDSGFYLCAWKRDRVPLFSYNSPLHFGNGTRLTVT.

CDR3 sequence: CASSLGQRNEQFF. CDR3 in DNA: TGTGCCAGCAGTTTAGGGCAAAGGAATGAGCAGTTCTTC. The V gene is TRBV28, the J gene TRBJ2-1; D gene ambiguous. The germline V and J ends were trimmed by 2 bases and 7 bases, with 9 bases remaining between them. The CDR3 sequence is 13 residues long. CDR1 and CDR2 (germline): MDHEN, SYDVKM.

This chain connects TRBV5-4 to TRBJ2-7; perhaps TRBD2 as D (5 bases). The CDR3 loop spans 13 amino acids. CDR1 is SGHNT, CDR2 YYREEE, per germline (reference sequence). The germline V and J ends were trimmed by 4 bases and 1 base, with 9 bases remaining between them. CDR3: CASSTGSSYEQYF. CDR3 bases: TGTGCCAGCAGCACGGGGAGTTCCTACGAGCAGTACTTC.